This TCR beta chain was sequenced for a study of control samples from healthy donors and cancer patients. Trimming removed 0 bases at V and 2 bases at J, with 5 bases between. Germline V gene data show CDR1 as SGDLS and CDR2 as YYNGEE. The CDR3 spans 13 residues. Profiling relied on immunoSEQ multiplex PCR, and the TCRdb table lists in-frame clones only, not all of them. This sample has 150,000 to 200,000 clones; around nine tenths occur once, and the top ten carry about 1.4%. This sequence joins TRBV9 and TRBJ1-1; D not resolved. Sample: blood. This TCR came from a man aged 30-40 years in good health. The CDR3 is CASSVGINTEAFF. The CDR3 DNA reads TGTGCCAGCAGCGTAGGGATTAACACTGAAGCTTTCTTT.